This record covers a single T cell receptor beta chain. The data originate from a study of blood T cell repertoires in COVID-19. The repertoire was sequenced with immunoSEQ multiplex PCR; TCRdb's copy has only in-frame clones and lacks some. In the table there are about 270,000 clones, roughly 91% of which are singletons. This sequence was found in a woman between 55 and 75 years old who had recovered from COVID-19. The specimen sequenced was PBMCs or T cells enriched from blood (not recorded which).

This CDR3 reads CASSLGRNGYTF. The DNA of the CDR3 is TGTGCCAGCAGTTTAGGGAGGAATGGCTACACCTTC. The chain joins TRBV28 to TRBJ1-2; no reliable D call. Germline CDR1 reads MDHEN; CDR2 reads SYDVKM. The CDR3 extends over 12 amino acids. V lost 2 bases, J lost 6 bases, and 7 bases lay in between.